This entry lists 26 T cell receptor beta chains sequenced from one sample in a study of blood T cells in healthy people across ages. Next came a second PCR, run for about 7 to 12 cycles, which used a sample-barcoded 5' primer along with a J-beta primer mix. TCRdb analysed the 5' RACE reads with MiXCR anew, one entry per CDR3 protein. Found here are about 840,000 distinct CDR3 sequences, approximately 32% of them singletons; the top ten hold roughly 10%. This sample was also put to use in a study of T cells of mothers and their children.

Input material: blood. These receptors all stem from a woman between 35 and 50 years old in good health.

This clonotype showed up many times. The rearrangement links TRBV7-2 to TRBJ2-1, with 9 bases that match TRBD2. The CDR3 has 14 amino acids. The V and J ends lost 3 bases and 7 bases, in that order; junction bases with no gene match: 4. In germline, CDR1 is SGHTA, CDR2 FQGNSA. This CDR3 is CASSLSGGQNEQFF. The CDR3, as DNA: TGTGCCAGCAGCTTGAGCGGGGGGCAAAATGAGCAGTTCTTC.

This sequence joins TRBV7-3 and TRBJ2-1; 14 nucleotides align to TRBD2. The germline CDR1 and CDR2 sequences are SGHTA and FQGTGA. The V and J ends lost 5 bases and 9 bases, in that order; junction bases with no gene match: 9. The CDR3 loop spans 16 amino acids. The CDR3 DNA follows: TGTGCCAGCAGCCTAGTAGGGACTAGCGGGAGAACTGAGCAGTTCTTC. Protein: CASSLVGTSGRTEQFF.

This clonotype occurred many times. The V call is TRBV25-1, the J call TRBJ2-1, with TRBD1 matching 8 bases. CDR3 length: 12 amino acids. V lost 6 bases to trimming and J lost 12 bases; unmatched junction nucleotides: 7. Germline loops: CDR1 MGHDK, CDR2 SYGVNS. CDR3: CASRAGGMVQFF. CDR3 coding DNA: TGTGCCAGCAGAGCAGGGGGCATGGTGCAGTTCTTC.

This clonotype was observed a handful of times. A read error may produce the germline difference seen at one junction end. The CDR3 loop is CASSSRTYDSPLHF. CDR3 sequence (DNA): TGTGCTAGCAGCTCCCGGACTTACGATTCACCCCTCCACTTT. V usage is TRBV7-7 and J usage is TRBJ1-6; no firm D call. CDR3 length equals 14 residues. Germline V lookup: CDR1 SSHAT, CDR2 FNYEAQ (reference sequence). Based on the CDR3 plus reference TRBV7-7 and TRBJ1-6, the full variable domain is GAGVSQSPRYKVTKRGQDVTLRCDPISSHATLYWYQQALGQGPEFLTYFNYEAQPDKSGLPSDRFSAERPEGSISTLTIQRTEQRDSAMYRCASSSRTYDSPLHFGNGTRLTVT.

About this clonotype itself: Given a much more abundant clone one base away, this may be a read error. The rearrangement joins TRBV27 to TRBJ1-6; D gene unclear. Trimming took 2 bases from V and 5 from J, leaving 7 bases between them. Germline loops: CDR1 MNHEY, CDR2 SMNVEV (reference sequence). The CDR3 is made up of 14 amino acids. In DNA form, the CDR3 reads TGTGCCAGCAGTTTACAAGAAAATAATTCACCCCTCCACTTT. Translating it yields CASSLQENNSPLHF.

This clonotype was seen only a few times. The chain links TRBV5-1 to TRBJ2-3, with D perhaps TRBD1 or TRBD2 (6 bases each). The CDR3 is 15 amino acids. V lost 1 base, J lost 2 bases, and 11 bases lay in between. Per germline, CDR1 SGHRS and CDR2 YFSETQ. The CDR3 loop reads CASSLWGASTDTQYF. The CDR3 bases are TGCGCCAGCAGCTTGTGGGGGGCTTCCACAGATACGCAGTATTTT.

V gene TRBV5-1 combines with J gene TRBJ2-2; the match to TRBD1 covers 9 bases. Germline CDR1 reads SGHRS; CDR2 reads YFSETQ. V was pared by 0 bases and J by 3 bases, with 6 bases of the junction left unmatched. This CDR3 spans 17 amino acids. The CDR3 sequence is CASSLDNRGQYTGELFF. In DNA, the CDR3 is TGCGCCAGCAGCTTGGATAACAGGGGGCAGTACACCGGGGAGCTGTTTTTT. Filled out from reference TRBV5-1 and TRBJ2-2, the complete variable domain reads KAGVTQTPRYLIKTRGQQVTLSCSPISGHRSVSWYQQTPGQGLQFLFEYFSETQRNKGNFPGRFSGRQFSNSRSEMNVSTLELGDSALYLCASSLDNRGQYTGELFFGEGSRLTVL.

CDR3 coding DNA: TGCGCCAGCAGCTGGACCCGGGATCCGAGCGTCTACGAGCAGTACTTC. It specifies CASSWTRDPSVYEQYF. The chain recombines TRBV5-1 with TRBJ2-7; the D gene is possibly TRBD2 (5 bases). The CDR3 length is 16 residues. Trimming stripped 3 bases from V and 3 bases from J, with 19 bases between. Per the germline V gene, CDR1 is SGHRS and CDR2 is YFSETQ.

V gene TRBV7-9 combines with J gene TRBJ2-2; the D gene is possibly TRBD1 (5 bases). Trimming removed 5 bases from V and 3 bases from J, with 10 bases in between. The V gene's germline CDR1 is SEHNR and CDR2 FQNEAQ (reference sequence). This CDR3 is built from 14 residues. CDR3 sequence reads: CASSPDRHTGELFF. CDR3 bases: TGTGCCAGCAGCCCAGACAGACACACCGGGGAGCTGTTTTTT.

A note on this clonotype: A much larger clone lies one base from this, so it may be a read error. This chain connects TRBV10-3 to TRBJ2-7; D is ambiguous. CDR1 and CDR2 from the germline V gene are ENHRY and SYGVKD. The CDR3 sequence is 13 residues long. As DNA, the CDR3 is TGTGCCACCAGTGAGTCTGGGATCTACGAGCAGTACTTC. Translated, it gives CATSESGIYEQYF.

This clonotype was seen more than once but under ten times. The J gene is TRBJ1-1, the V gene TRBV30; the D is unclear. V lost 3 bases to trimming and J lost 0 bases, with 8 bases between them. CDR3 length: 13 residues. Looked up from germline, CDR1 is GTSNPN and CDR2 is SVGIG (reference sequence). For the CDR3, the DNA is TGTGCCTGGAGCCAGATCATGAACACTGAAGCTTTCTTT. Its translation is CAWSQIMNTEAFF.

This clonotype was recorded a few times. The rearrangement links TRBV4-1 to TRBJ1-5; 10 positions match TRBD1. Per the germline V gene, CDR1 is MGHRA and CDR2 is YSYEKL. The junction had 5 bases not matched to a gene; V was cut back by 1 base and J by 5 bases. The CDR3 is 16 residues long. The CDR3 DNA follows: TGCGCCAGCAGCCAAGCGGGACAGGGGATTGATCAGCCCCAGCATTTT. Translation gives CASSQAGQGIDQPQHF.

The sample holds many counts of this clonotype. The V and J genes are TRBV6-2 or TRBV6-3 and TRBJ2-3; the D is unclear. The V gene's germline CDR1 is MNHEY and CDR2 SVGEGT. Trimming left V 5 bases short and J 2 bases short, with 17 bases between. The CDR3 consists of 16 residues. This chain's CDR3 is CASSPWLGLDTDTQYF. CDR3 nucleotide sequence: TGTGCCAGCAGTCCGTGGTTGGGGTTGGACACAGATACGCAGTATTTT.

The rearrangement uses TRBV9 and TRBJ2-5; 8 bases match TRBD1. The CDR3 has 15 amino acids. Per the germline V gene, CDR1 is SGDLS and CDR2 is YYNGEE. Trimming removed 4 bases from V and 4 bases from J; junction bases left unmatched: 9. The CDR3 sequence: CASSPGAGGVETQYF. The CDR3 coding sequence is TGTGCCAGCAGCCCCGGGGCAGGGGGCGTAGAGACCCAGTACTTC.

The sample holds many counts of this clonotype. The chain couples TRBV6-6 to TRBJ2-7, with 9 bases that match TRBD1. Germline CDR1 and CDR2: MNHNY and SVGAGI (reference sequence). V gave up 8 bases and J gave up 2 bases; unmatched junction bases: 4. The CDR3 has 13 amino acids. The CDR3 sequence: CASGDRGAYEQYF. CDR3 DNA sequence: TGTGCCAGCGGCGACAGGGGGGCCTACGAGCAGTACTTC.

This clonotype showed up many times. The rearrangement uses TRBV10-3 and TRBJ2-6; tentatively, D is TRBD1 (5 bases). CDR1 ENHRY and CDR2 SYGVKD come from the germline V gene. The CDR3 has 17 amino acids. Trimming pared 2 bases from V and 4 bases from J, leaving 15 bases between. The CDR3 reads CAISEGAGPQGANVLTF. CDR3 bases: TGTGCCATCAGTGAGGGCGCAGGGCCCCAAGGGGCCAACGTCCTGACTTTC.

Only one count was recorded for this clonotype. A much larger clone lies one base from this, so it may be a read error. This chain uses TRBV7-2 with TRBJ1-5; 8 nucleotides match TRBD1. CDR3 length equals 13 residues. CDR1 is SGHTA, CDR2 FQGNSA, per germline. The DNA for the CDR3 is TGTGCCGGCAGCCGACAGGGGAATCAGCCCCAGCATTTT. Its protein is CAGSRQGNQPQHF.

The chain has TRBV7-8 and TRBJ2-7, with 7 bases aligning to TRBD2. Germline assignment: CDR1 SGHVS and CDR2 FQNEAQ. The CDR3 runs to 15 residues. The V segment lost 5 bases and the J segment 0 bases; nucleotides outside the gene matches: 7. The CDR3 DNA reads as TGTGCCAGCAGCCCCCTCGCGGGAGTCTCCTACGAGCAGTACTTC. Encoded protein: CASSPLAGVSYEQYF.

The chain carries TRBV12-3 or TRBV12-4 and TRBJ1-6; D unclear. V was trimmed by 1 base and J by 9 bases, leaving 10 bases between them. This CDR3 has 14 residues. CDR3 bases: TGTGCCAGCAGTTTAGATTCAGAGAGTTCACCCCTCCACTTT. This encodes CASSLDSESSPLHF.

This chain links TRBV12-3 or TRBV12-4 with TRBJ1-4, with 8 bases that match TRBD1. With 2 bases clipped from V and 5 bases from J, the junction kept 4 bases outside the gene matches. CDR3 length: 15 amino acids. The CDR3 sequence: CASSLRTGSNEKLFF. CDR3 DNA sequence: TGTGCCAGCAGTTTACGGACAGGGTCGAATGAAAAACTGTTTTTT.

A word on this clonotype: Compared with germline, one end of the junction differs, possibly owing to a read error. The genes are TRBV5-1 and TRBJ2-1; D ambiguous. The CDR3 is 14 amino acids. Germline lookup yields CDR1 SGHRS and CDR2 YFSETQ. The CDR3 loop reads CASSCGNSYNEQFF. The CDR3, as DNA: TGCGCCAGTAGCTGCGGCAACTCCTACAATGAGCAGTTCTTC.

The CDR3 here is CASSQPGTVYGYTF. The CDR3 bases are TGCGCCAGCAGCCAACCTGGGACAGTCTATGGCTACACCTTC. This chain connects TRBV4-1 to TRBJ1-2; 7 bases are a match to TRBD1. The CDR3 is 14 residues long. Looked up from germline, CDR1 is MGHRA and CDR2 is YSYEKL. Trimming removed 2 bases from V and 4 bases from J; junction bases left unmatched: 4.

This clonotype was observed once. V and J are TRBV30 and TRBJ1-2; D call uncertain. The CDR3 runs 15 residues. From germline, CDR1 is GTSNPN and CDR2 SVGIG (reference sequence). The V end lost 0 bases, the J end lost 3 bases, and 14 bases lay between the germline ends. The CDR3 sequence is CAWSVGVNLYYGYTF. CDR3 nucleotides: TGTGCCTGGAGTGTTGGGGTAAACCTCTACTATGGCTACACCTTC.

This clonotype turned up a few times. The rearrangement joins TRBV18 to TRBJ2-5; tentative D call: TRBD1 (5 bases). V lost 6 bases, J lost 4 bases, and 9 bases lay in between. Germline V gives CDR1 KGHSH, CDR2 LQKENI. The CDR3 is made up of 12 amino acids. The CDR3, as DNA: TGTGCCAGCTCGAAACAGGCAGAGACCCAGTACTTC. Its translation is CASSKQAETQYF. Complete variable domain (other parts from reference TRBV18 and TRBJ2-5): NAGVMQNPRHLVRRRGQEARLRCSPMKGHSHVYWYRQLPEEGLKFMVYLQKENIIDESGMPKERFSAEFPKEGPSILRIQQVVRGDSAAYFCASSKQAETQYFGPGTRLLVL.

This clonotype was counted only a few times. This sequence joins TRBV28 and TRBJ1-2; 10 nucleotides agree with TRBD1. Germline-derived CDR1 and CDR2 are MDHEN and SYDVKM. The V gene end was trimmed by 6 bases and the J gene end by 6 bases; junction bases not matched to a gene: 13. The CDR3 covers 16 residues. CDR3 DNA: TGTGCCAGCAGCGCTTTCCCGGGACAGGGGATCGATGGCTACACCTTC. It translates to CASSAFPGQGIDGYTF.

This chain uses TRBV28 with TRBJ2-7, with D possibly being TRBD1 (6 bases). Between the trimmed V and J ends, which lost 7 bases and 3 bases, there was a span of 16 bases. The CDR3 runs 14 residues. Germline V gene sequence: CDR1 MDHEN, CDR2 SYDVKM. CDR3 coding DNA: TGTGCCAGCACAGACACAGGGTTAGGCTACGAGCAGTACTTC. Translation gives CASTDTGLGYEQYF.